This TCR beta chain was sequenced in a study of T cell changes during pregnancy in multiple sclerosis. Clones were read by immunoSEQ multiplex PCR, and TCRdb kept only the in-frame ones, dropping some. The sample holds about 79,000 clones; approximately 92% are singletons and the top ten take around 0.7%. V was pared by 5 bases and J by 0 bases, with 7 bases between. The germline V gene encodes CDR1 MRHNA and CDR2 SNTAGT. CDR3 size: 13 residues. The sequence was obtained from a female donor in good health, enrolled as a control in a pregnancy study. This rearrangement joins TRBV6-4 to TRBJ1-2; the D is unclear. The sample in question was peripheral blood, obtained in the second trimester of pregnancy. Here the CDR3 DNA reads TGTGCCAGCAGTATCGGGGCTAACTATGGCTACACCTTC. This translates into CASSIGANYGYTF.